This T cell receptor beta chain emerged from a study of blood T cell repertoires in COVID-19. Turning to the study itself: COVID-19 samples from acute and convalescent phases originated in the United States, Italy and Spain.

The CDR3 covers 17 residues. V trimming: 6 bases; J trimming: 1 base; junction bases outside the gene matches: 9. From germline, CDR1 is LGHNA and CDR2 YNFKEQ. In the study's own analysis: By means of reference gene primer amplification, nucleated cell counts were estimated. TCRdb's copy holds only in-frame clones and misses some; the assay was immunoSEQ multiplex PCR. V and J calls and clone size come straight from that table; D and trimming were deduced from the DNA. The sample consists of 150,000 to 180,000 clones, over 75% of them appearing once. A Seattle source enrolled patients during active infection and followed them longitudinally.

This chain joins TRBV4-2 and TRBJ2-6; 7 nucleotides line up with TRBD1. The source is a man aged 55 to 69 with COVID-19, enrolled during active disease. Input material: peripheral blood. The CDR3, as DNA: TGTGCCAGCAGTTTTGGACAGGAGACATCTGGGGCCAACGTCCTGACTTTC. This gives the protein CASSFGQETSGANVLTF.